Shown below are 27 T cell receptor beta chains from a single sample sequenced in a study of cytomegalovirus exposure and HLA in healthy donors. PCR employed 60 Vbeta and 13 Jbeta primers. Repertoires were generated with immunoSEQ multiplex PCR, while TCRdb's copy carries only in-frame clones and drops some. The table includes tens of thousands of clones, about 73% detected once. The specimen was PBMCs. The receptors shown here come from a woman in her 40s in good health and CMV-seropositive.

This clone was seen only once. CDR3 DNA: TGCGCCAGCAGCCATCTTGCGCGGGAGCTCTCAGATACGCAGTATTTT. Protein: CASSHLARELSDTQYF. This chain links TRBV4-1 with TRBJ2-3, with 7 bases that match TRBD2. Germline-derived CDR1 and CDR2 are MGHRA and YSYEKL. V lost 3 bases to trimming and J lost 4 bases; unmatched junction nucleotides: 10. The CDR3 runs 16 residues.

This sequence joins TRBV14 and TRBJ2-3; tentatively, D is TRBD2 (6 bases). V was cut by 1 base and J by 4 bases, with 12 bases left in between. In germline, CDR1 is SGHDN, CDR2 FVKESK. The CDR3 runs to 15 residues. CDR3 coding DNA: TGTGCCAGCAGCCAAGCTGCAGGGACTCCAGATACGCAGTATTTT. Its translation: CASSQAAGTPDTQYF.

This clone was counted only a few times. This rearrangement joins TRBV19 to TRBJ1-3, with 7 nucleotides matching TRBD1. This CDR3 comprises 15 residues. The germline CDR1 and CDR2 sequences are LNHDA and SQIVND (reference sequence). Trimming took 6 bases from V and 0 from J; bases not matched to a gene: 5. The CDR3 sequence: CASRDRVNSGNTIYF. Written as DNA, the CDR3 is TGTGCCAGTAGAGACAGGGTGAACTCTGGAAACACCATATATTTT.

The V gene is TRBV28, the J gene TRBJ2-7; D might be TRBD2 (6 bases). Trimming cost V 7 bases and J 3 bases, with 13 bases left between them. CDR1 is MDHEN, CDR2 SYDVKM, per germline. This CDR3 spans 13 amino acids. CDR3 residues: CASTPGTRYEQYF. DNA for the CDR3: TGTGCCAGCACACCTGGGACTCGCTACGAGCAGTACTTC.

The chain is built from TRBV9 and TRBJ1-3; TRBD1 might be the D (6 bases). Trimming pared 3 bases from V and 4 bases from J, leaving 8 bases between. Germline CDR1 and CDR2: SGDLS and YYNGEE. CDR3 size: 13 residues. Here the CDR3 DNA reads TGTGCCAGCAGCGAGGGACAAGGAAACACCATATATTTT. The encoded protein is CASSEGQGNTIYF.

The chain combines TRBV7-9 with TRBJ2-7; tentatively, D is TRBD1 (6 bases). Germline values: CDR1 SEHNR, CDR2 FQNEAQ (reference sequence). The ends were cut back, 5 bases at V and 1 base at J, with 9 bases in the middle. There are 13 residues in the CDR3. The DNA for the CDR3 is TGTGCCAGCAGCGCGGACAGTTCCTACGAGCAGTACTTC. The encoded protein is CASSADSSYEQYF.

This clone was seen only once. The chain joins TRBV2 to TRBJ2-5; 8 nucleotides match TRBD1. The CDR3 has 13 residues. Germline CDR1 and CDR2: SNHLY and FYNNEI. V dropped 4 bases and J dropped 11; count of bases not matched to a gene: 9. In nucleotides, the CDR3 is TGTGCCAGCAGTGTGGACAGGGAGAGGGAGCAGTACTTC. Its protein is CASSVDREREQYF. The full variable domain, completed using reference TRBV2 and TRBJ2-5, is EPEVTQTPSHQVTQMGQEVILRCVPISNHLYFYWYRQILGQKVEFLVSFYNNEISEKSEIFDDQFSVERPDGSNFTLKIRSTKLEDSAMYFCASSVDREREQYFGPGTRLLVL.

This chain connects TRBV7-2 to TRBJ2-3; a weak D match, TRBD1 (8 bases). This CDR3 is built from 12 residues. V was pared by 8 bases and J by 5 bases, with 11 bases between. From germline, CDR1 is SGHTA and CDR2 FQGNSA. Here the CDR3 reads CASHRGGDTQYF. The CDR3 nucleotides read TGTGCCAGCCACAGGGGGGGAGATACGCAGTATTTT. The full variable domain, its missing parts supplied by reference TRBV7-2 and TRBJ2-3, is GAGVSQSPSNKVTEKGKDVELRCDPISGHTALYWYRQSLGQGLEFLIYFQGNSAPDKSGLPSDRFSAERTGGSVSTLTIQRTQQEDSAVYLCASHRGGDTQYFGPGTRLTVL.

This sequence joins TRBV25-1 and TRBJ2-1; 7 bases fit TRBD2. The CDR3 covers 18 residues. Unmatched junction bases numbered 11, after V lost 1 base and J lost 2 bases. Germline V CDR1 and CDR2: MGHDK, SYGVNS. The CDR3 DNA follows: TGTGCCAGCAGTGAATCTCGGGGAGGGCCCTGGACCTACAATGAGCAGTTCTTC. Its translation: CASSESRGGPWTYNEQFF.

In its sample, this clone was seen a few times. The rearrangement uses TRBV5-1 and TRBJ2-7; weak D call: TRBD2 (6 bases). Germline V lookup: CDR1 SGHRS, CDR2 YFSETQ. Between the trimmed V and J ends, which lost 5 bases and 0 bases, there was a span of 15 bases. This CDR3 is 15 amino acids long. The CDR3 spells CASRRDRDSSYEQYF. In nucleotides, the CDR3 is TGCGCCAGCAGGCGGGACCGGGACTCCTCCTACGAGCAGTACTTC.

The chain employs TRBV7-5 and TRBJ2-7; the DNA was not compared with TRBD1, the D call given in the table. TRBV7-5 is a pseudogene segment. The CDR3 length is 17 residues. The CDR3 DNA reads as TGTGCCAGAAGCTTAGATGCAGGGTACCAAGTAAACGGCGAGCAGTACTTC. Translation gives CARSLDAGYQVNGEQYF.

The chain combines TRBV4-2 with TRBJ2-3, with TRBD2 identical over 10 bases. CDR3 size: 16 residues. The germline V gene has CDR1 LGHNA and CDR2 YNFKEQ. J lost 1 base, V lost 4 bases, and 5 bases had no gene match. The DNA of the CDR3 is TGTGCCAGCAGCCTCGGACTAGCGGAGGGCACAGATACGCAGTATTTT. It translates to CASSLGLAEGTDTQYF.

This clone was counted a few times. V gene TRBV7-6 combines with J gene TRBJ2-5; a possible D gene is TRBD1 (8 bases). Germline CDR1 is SGHVS and CDR2 is FNYEAQ. The CDR3 length is 14 residues. Deletions cut 3 bases from V and 5 bases from J, with 13 bases between. The chain's CDR3 is CASSLGGDRETQYF. The CDR3 DNA sequence: TGTGCCAGCAGCTTGGGAGGGGACAGGGAGACCCAGTACTTC.

The V and J genes are TRBV18 and TRBJ1-2; D gene ambiguous. The germline gives CDR1 KGHSH, CDR2 LQKENI. V gave up 0 bases and J gave up 4 bases, with 12 bases separating them. This CDR3 spans 15 amino acids. The CDR3: CASSPPTGSGYGYTF. CDR3 bases: TGTGCCAGCTCACCACCAACGGGGAGTGGCTATGGCTACACCTTC.

V gene TRBV12-5 combines with J gene TRBJ2-1, with TRBD2 matching 8 bases. This CDR3 comprises 13 residues. V dropped 8 bases and J dropped 8; count of bases not matched to a gene: 8. Germline V gene lookup returns CDR1 LGHNT and CDR2 FRNRAP. As DNA, the CDR3 is TGTGCTAGTTCCAGCGGGAGTAACTATGAGCAGTTCTTC. The encoded protein is CASSSGSNYEQFF.

The CDR3 DNA reads TGTGCAAGTCGCTTAGCCCGACTAGCGGGAGATTGGACCGGGGAGCTGTTTTTT. This encodes CASRLARLAGDWTGELFF. The genes are TRBV12-2 and TRBJ2-2; TRBD2 is the table's D call and was not checked against the DNA. TRBV12-2 is assigned pseudogene status. The CDR3 runs to 18 residues.

This chain uses TRBV27 with TRBJ2-7; 11 bases line up with TRBD2. Trimming cost V 5 bases and J 3 bases; bases outside gene matches: 3. CDR1 and CDR2 (germline): MNHEY, SMNVEV (reference sequence). This CDR3 has 14 residues. The CDR3 loop is CASSLTSGNYEQYF. In DNA, the CDR3 is TGTGCCAGCAGTCTGACTAGCGGGAACTACGAGCAGTACTTC.

The chain carries TRBV9 and TRBJ2-2, with D perhaps matching TRBD1 (6 bases). This CDR3 spans 14 amino acids. CDR1 SGDLS and CDR2 YYNGEE come from the germline V gene. The ends were cut back, 4 bases at V and 4 bases at J, with 11 bases in the middle. The CDR3 nucleotides are TGTGCCAGCAGCTCAGGACAGTTCACCGGGGAGCTGTTTTTT. This sequence encodes CASSSGQFTGELFF.

This clone was seen a few times. The V and J genes are TRBV2 and TRBJ2-7; the D gene is possibly TRBD2 (6 bases). The ends were cut back, 5 bases at V and 3 bases at J, with 17 bases in the middle. The CDR3 contains 15 residues. Germline V lookup: CDR1 SNHLY, CDR2 FYNNEI. In nucleotides, the CDR3 is TGTGCCAGCAGTCCATTTGATAGCGGAGGCTACGAGCAGTACTTC. Its translation: CASSPFDSGGYEQYF.

This chain links TRBV18 with TRBJ2-3, with 11 bases matching TRBD2. J was trimmed by 5 bases and V by 1 base; bases with no gene match: 8. The germline V gene encodes CDR1 KGHSH and CDR2 LQKENI. The length of the CDR3 is 17 residues. CDR3 amino acids: CASSPLAGGQKGDTQYF. As DNA, the CDR3 is TGTGCCAGCTCACCACTAGCGGGAGGGCAGAAGGGAGATACGCAGTATTTT. Full variable domain (remainder filled in from reference TRBV18 and TRBJ2-3): NAGVMQNPRHLVRRRGQEARLRCSPMKGHSHVYWYRQLPEEGLKFMVYLQKENIIDESGMPKERFSAEFPKEGPSILRIQQVVRGDSAAYFCASSPLAGGQKGDTQYFGPGTRLTVL.

Worth noting for this clone: Distinct nucleotide sequences in the sample also encode this CDR3. J is TRBJ1-5 and V is TRBV19, with TRBD1 matching over 8 bases. CDR1 LNHDA and CDR2 SQIVND come from the germline V gene (reference sequence). This CDR3 has 17 residues. Trimming cost V 7 bases and J 2 bases; bases outside gene matches: 13. The CDR3, as DNA: TGTGCCAGTACGTATACAGGGGGTCGGGCAGGCAATCAGCCCCAGCATTTT. This sequence encodes CASTYTGGRAGNQPQHF. The whole variable domain, filled in from reference TRBV19 and TRBJ1-5, reads DGGITQSPKYLFRKEGQNVTLSCEQNLNHDAMYWYRQDPGQGLRLIYYSQIVNDFQKGDIAEGYSVSREKKESFPLTVTSAQKNPTAFYLCASTYTGGRAGNQPQHFGDGTRLSIL.

J is TRBJ2-1 and V is TRBV5-6; D may be TRBD1 (5 bases). Trimming removed 3 bases from V and 7 bases from J, with 20 bases in between. Germline CDR1 is SGHDT and CDR2 is YYEEEE. CDR3 length equals 16 residues. The CDR3 sequence is CASSSTTVFFGNEQFF. CDR3 nucleotide sequence: TGTGCCAGCAGCTCAACGACAGTATTCTTTGGAAATGAGCAGTTCTTC.

The chain links TRBV5-6 to TRBJ1-2; D is ambiguous. The CDR3 is 16 residues long. CDR1 is SGHDT and CDR2 is YYEEEE in the germline V gene. V shed 2 bases and J shed 4 bases, with 18 bases lying between them. The CDR3 coding sequence is TGTGCCAGCAGCTTAGGAGGCGGCGGCAGCTTCTATGGCTACACCTTC. Protein sequence: CASSLGGGGSFYGYTF.

The chain employs TRBV9 and TRBJ1-2; 7 nucleotides match TRBD1. V trimming: 3 bases; J trimming: 2 bases; junction bases outside the gene matches: 7. The CDR3 has 15 amino acids. Germline V gene sequence: CDR1 SGDLS, CDR2 YYNGEE. This chain's CDR3 is CASSARDSGNYGYTF. The CDR3 DNA sequence: TGTGCCAGCAGCGCGCGGGACAGTGGCAACTATGGCTACACCTTC.

This chain uses TRBV7-2 with TRBJ2-5, with TRBD2 matching 11 bases. The ends lost 3 bases at V and 1 base at J; junction bases unmatched: 7. Germline V gene sequence: CDR1 SGHTA, CDR2 FQGNSA. The CDR3 loop spans 17 amino acids. The CDR3 loop is CASSFRLAGRGQETQYF. The DNA for the CDR3 is TGTGCCAGCAGCTTTAGACTAGCGGGACGGGGCCAAGAGACCCAGTACTTC.

V usage is TRBV7-9 and J usage is TRBJ2-3; TRBD1 matches at 7 bases. Germline V gene data show CDR1 as SEHNR and CDR2 as FQNEAQ (reference sequence). Germline trimming cut 3 bases from V and 1 base from J; bases unmatched to any gene: 7. The CDR3 is 16 residues long. DNA of the CDR3: TGTGCCAGCAGCTTTCCGACAGGGTGGGGCACAGATACGCAGTATTTT. Protein: CASSFPTGWGTDTQYF.

J is TRBJ2-7 and V is TRBV30; 12 bases align to TRBD2. V lost 3 bases and J lost 3; bases outside the gene matches: 6. Germline assignment: CDR1 GTSNPN and CDR2 SVGIG (reference sequence). This CDR3 region has 15 residues. The CDR3 nucleotides read TGTGCCTGGAGCACACTAGCGGGAGGACACTACGAGCAGTACTTC. This encodes CAWSTLAGGHYEQYF. The full variable domain, with the rest looked up from reference TRBV30 and TRBJ2-7, is SQTIHQWPATLVQPVGSPLSLECTVEGTSNPNLYWYRQAAGRGLQLLFYSVGIGQISSEVPQNLSASRPQDRQFILSSKKLLLSDSGFYLCAWSTLAGGHYEQYFGPGTRLTVT.